These 6 T cell receptor beta chains originate from one sample sequenced in a study of blood T cell repertoires in COVID-19. Assay used: immunoSEQ multiplex PCR; TCRdb lists only in-frame clones, some missing. The sample records about 20,000 clones, 85% being singletons. Sequenced: peripheral blood. The receptor source for this set is a human donor with active COVID-19. The donor label of this sample is uncertain.

The chain links TRBV10-3 to TRBJ1-1; the D gene is possibly TRBD1 (5 bases). The V end was cut by 5 bases, the J end by 10 bases, with 17 bases between. This CDR3 has 13 amino acids. Germline values: CDR1 ENHRY, CDR2 SYGVKD. The CDR3 DNA reads as TGTGCCATCAGTTTCCAGGGCGGTCGGGTAGCTTTCTTT. Protein: CAISFQGGRVAFF.

This rearrangement joins TRBV10-3 to TRBJ2-7; 7 bases map to TRBD1. Losses at the gene ends were 6 bases for V and 3 bases for J; bases not matched to a gene: 2. Germline V gives CDR1 ENHRY, CDR2 SYGVKD. This CDR3 has 12 amino acids. The CDR3 DNA sequence: TGTGCCATCAGGGGGGACAGCTACGAGCAGTACTTC. This encodes CAIRGDSYEQYF.

This chain links TRBV5-6 with TRBJ1-1; 9 bases agree with TRBD1. CDR1 and CDR2 (germline): SGHDT, YYEEEE. With 4 bases clipped from V and 7 bases from J, the junction kept 11 bases outside the gene matches. This CDR3 has 15 amino acids. CDR3 region: CASSLTGGSYIEAFF. The CDR3 coding sequence is TGTGCCAGCAGCCTGACAGGGGGTTCCTACATTGAAGCTTTCTTT.

The chain employs TRBV10-3 and TRBJ2-1; 7 positions match TRBD1. The CDR3 extends over 13 amino acids. Germline trimming cut 6 bases from V and 8 bases from J; bases unmatched to any gene: 7. Germline V gene lookup returns CDR1 ENHRY and CDR2 SYGVKD. CDR3 protein: CAIRGQPGDEQFF. CDR3 in DNA: TGTGCCATCAGGGGACAGCCGGGCGATGAGCAGTTCTTC.

The V gene is TRBV19, the J gene TRBJ2-7; TRBD2 is a possible D gene (6 bases). V was pared by 8 bases and J by 2 bases, with 10 bases between. The CDR3 loop spans 12 amino acids. CDR1 is LNHDA, CDR2 SQIVND, per germline (reference sequence). CDR3 DNA sequence: TGTGCCAGTGAGGGGACTCCCTACGAGCAGTACTTC. Translated: CASEGTPYEQYF.

The chain has TRBV9 and TRBJ2-7; TRBD1 aligns across 11 bases. CDR1 is SGDLS and CDR2 is YYNGEE in the germline V gene. CDR3 length equals 15 residues. V shed 4 bases, J shed 3 bases, and the junction held 6 bases outside the gene matches. CDR3 region: CASSPGQGVNYEQYF. The CDR3 DNA reads TGTGCCAGCAGCCCGGGACAGGGGGTTAACTACGAGCAGTACTTC.